These 9 T cell receptor beta chains share one sample of origin, sequenced in a study of T cell changes during pregnancy in multiple sclerosis. The assay was immunoSEQ multiplex PCR, and TCRdb's table has in-frame clones only and misses some. The sample includes 95,000 to 100,000 clones, about nine tenths seen only once; the top ten take around 3%. Source: peripheral blood, taken in the second trimester of pregnancy. The receptors come from a female donor with multiple sclerosis, enrolled in a pregnancy study.

V usage is TRBV28 and J usage is TRBJ1-1; D uncertain. The germline V gene has CDR1 MDHEN and CDR2 SYDVKM. The V end was cut by 2 bases, the J end by 1 base, with 8 bases between. This CDR3 spans 14 amino acids. The CDR3 reads CASSLTRRNTEAFF. The CDR3 region has the DNA TGTGCCAGCAGTTTAACGCGGAGGAACACTGAAGCTTTCTTT.

CDR3 amino acids: CASSLSPGMAYEQYF. In DNA, the CDR3 is TGTGCCAGCAGTTTATCGCCAGGGATGGCCTACGAGCAGTACTTC. The genes are TRBV27 and TRBJ2-7; the D gene is possibly TRBD1 (5 bases). V lost 0 bases and J lost 2, with 11 bases in between. Germline lookup yields CDR1 MNHEY and CDR2 SMNVEV (reference sequence). CDR3 length equals 15 residues.

This chain links TRBV30 with TRBJ2-5; TRBD1 might be the D (6 bases). This CDR3 comprises 15 residues. The V gene's germline CDR1 is GTSNPN and CDR2 SVGIG (reference sequence). Trimming pared 0 bases from V and 5 bases from J, leaving 16 bases between. CDR3 sequence reads: CAWSVNRGRGETQYF. CDR3 DNA: TGTGCCTGGAGTGTAAATAGGGGGAGAGGGGAGACCCAGTACTTC.

J is TRBJ2-3 and V is TRBV28, with TRBD1 matching over 10 bases. CDR3 length: 15 amino acids. V lost 6 bases, J lost 3 bases, and 6 bases stayed unmatched. The germline gives CDR1 MDHEN, CDR2 SYDVKM. The CDR3 here is CASSRQGQGTDTQYF. CDR3 DNA sequence: TGTGCCAGCAGCCGCCAGGGACAGGGGACAGATACGCAGTATTTT.

The CDR3 spells CASGTSYEQYF. The CDR3 DNA reads TGTGCCAGCGGGACTTCCTACGAGCAGTACTTC. The V gene is TRBV5-4, the J gene TRBJ2-7; tentatively, D is TRBD2 (6 bases). Deletions cut 7 bases from V and 1 base from J, with 6 bases between. The length of the CDR3 is 11 residues. The germline V gene encodes CDR1 SGHNT and CDR2 YYREEE (reference sequence).

The rearrangement uses TRBV5-4 and TRBJ2-1; D may be TRBD2 (6 bases). Germline V gene data show CDR1 as SGHNT and CDR2 as YYREEE (reference sequence). This CDR3 has 16 residues. Trimming cost V 4 bases and J 0 bases, with 14 bases left between them. The CDR3 nucleotides read TGTGCCAGCAGCGGGGGACTGGGGAGCTCCTACAATGAGCAGTTCTTC. Translating it yields CASSGGLGSSYNEQFF.

This clone has only one observation. The V and J genes are TRBV7-2 and TRBJ2-3; TRBD2 matches 9 bases. Germline CDR1 reads SGHTA; CDR2 reads FQGNSA. This CDR3 is built from 16 residues. J lost 5 bases, V lost 1 base, and 7 bases had no gene match. CDR3 protein: CASSLGISGRGDTQYF. Here the CDR3 DNA reads TGTGCCAGCAGCTTAGGGATTAGCGGGAGAGGAGATACGCAGTATTTT.

The chain joins TRBV28 to TRBJ1-5; 7 positions agree with TRBD1. This CDR3 region has 16 residues. Trimming took 5 bases from V and 4 from J; bases not matched to a gene: 11. CDR1 is MDHEN and CDR2 is SYDVKM in the germline V gene. CDR3 sequence (DNA): TGTGCCAGCAGTCCAACCTTAGGACAGGTTAATCAGCCCCAGCATTTT. This translates into CASSPTLGQVNQPQHF.

This rearrangement joins TRBV27 to TRBJ2-1; 16 bases map to TRBD2. The CDR3 runs to 16 residues. Losses at the gene ends were 6 bases for V and 5 bases for J; bases not matched to a gene: 4. Germline V lookup: CDR1 MNHEY, CDR2 SMNVEV (reference sequence). CDR3 sequence: CASRGLAGGRNNEQFF. The CDR3, as DNA: TGTGCCAGCAGGGGACTAGCGGGAGGGAGGAACAATGAGCAGTTCTTC.